Presented here are 25 T cell receptor beta chains from one specimen sequenced in a study of CD8 T cells in ankylosing spondylitis. These receptors have no known antigen. Study-level results: Seemingly characteristic of ankylosing spondylitis blood was a TCR beta motif consisting of roughly 8 highly homologous variants.

A single record per CDR3 protein comes from TCRdb applying MiXCR to the 5' RACE reads. The sample contains about 540,000 distinct CDR3 sequences, about an eighth of which appear only once. Sample: blood, either unsorted or a sorted T cell fraction (not recorded which). The receptors originated from a male donor with ankylosing spondylitis.

This clonotype was detected ten times or more. The V gene is TRBV20-1, the J gene TRBJ2-1, with 9 bases aligning to TRBD2. Per the germline V gene, CDR1 is DFQATT and CDR2 is SNEGSKA (reference sequence). V shed 6 bases, J shed 1 base, and the junction held 4 bases outside the gene matches. The CDR3 is 14 residues long. CDR3 sequence (DNA): TGCAGTGCCTCTAGCGGGGATTCCTACAATGAGCAGTTCTTC. Its translation is CSASSGDSYNEQFF.

This clonotype was seen more than once but under ten times. V is TRBV19 and J is TRBJ1-2; D perhaps matches TRBD1 (6 bases). V gave up 6 bases and J gave up 4 bases, with 15 bases separating them. The CDR3 has 14 amino acids. CDR1 LNHDA and CDR2 SQIVND come from the germline V gene (reference sequence). The CDR3: CASSPRDTFYGYTF. CDR3 coding DNA: TGTGCCAGTAGCCCCCGGGACACCTTCTATGGCTACACCTTC.

This clonotype showed up many times. The chain has TRBV20-1 and TRBJ2-1; D gene ambiguous. This CDR3 is built from 12 residues. The V gene lost 4 bases and the J gene lost 6 bases, with 10 bases spanning the gap. CDR1 is DFQATT, CDR2 SNEGSKA, per germline (reference sequence). CDR3 in amino acids: CSAMKDPNEQFF. As DNA, the CDR3 is TGCAGTGCTATGAAGGATCCCAATGAGCAGTTCTTC.

The V gene is TRBV20-1, the J gene TRBJ2-1; weak D call: TRBD2 (7 bases). The V gene's germline CDR1 is DFQATT and CDR2 SNEGSKA (reference sequence). The V gene lost 3 bases and the J gene lost 3 bases, with 12 bases spanning the gap. The CDR3 is 14 amino acids. In DNA form, the CDR3 reads TGCAGTGCTAGTCGGGGGGCCGGCTACAATGAGCAGTTCTTC. Residues: CSASRGAGYNEQFF.

In its sample, this clonotype was seen a few times. V usage is TRBV3-1 and J usage is TRBJ2-1, with D hard to call. This CDR3 has 16 amino acids. Germline loops: CDR1 LGHDT, CDR2 YNNKEL (reference sequence). V was trimmed by 0 bases and J by 0 bases, leaving 9 bases between them. The CDR3 spells CASSQDVANSYNEQFF. The CDR3 DNA is TGTGCCAGCAGCCAAGACGTGGCTAACTCCTACAATGAGCAGTTCTTC.

This clonotype was counted at least ten times. The chain joins TRBV12-3 or TRBV12-4 to TRBJ1-1; D gene ambiguous. Between the trimmed V and J ends, which lost 8 bases and 0 bases, there was a span of 10 bases. This CDR3 comprises 13 residues. CDR3 protein: CASVGLLNTEAFF. In nucleotides, the CDR3 is TGTGCCAGCGTCGGACTCTTGAACACTGAAGCTTTCTTT.

There are many counts of this clonotype. The chain is built from TRBV3-1 and TRBJ1-1; TRBD1 is a possible D gene (5 bases). Looked up from germline, CDR1 is LGHDT and CDR2 is YNNKEL (reference sequence). This CDR3 has 13 residues. V was shortened by 4 bases and J by 3 bases, with 9 bases between the two germline ends. The chain's CDR3 is CASSPGTYTEAFF. The CDR3 nucleotides read TGTGCCAGCAGCCCAGGGACCTACACTGAAGCTTTCTTT.

There are many counts of this clonotype. The chain recombines TRBV5-1 with TRBJ2-1; D is possibly TRBD1 (5 bases). This CDR3 comprises 15 residues. V lost 3 bases and J 5 bases, leaving 15 bases between the germline ends. In germline, CDR1 is SGHRS, CDR2 YFSETQ. The chain's CDR3 is CASSYRRAGNNEQFF. The CDR3 nucleotides are TGCGCCAGCAGCTATCGTAGGGCAGGGAACAATGAGCAGTTCTTC.

V usage is TRBV29-1 and J usage is TRBJ2-5, with a possible D match to TRBD2 (6 bases). V lost 0 bases and J lost 5, with 10 bases in between. This CDR3 has 13 amino acids. The germline V gene encodes CDR1 SQVTM and CDR2 ANQGSEA. DNA for the CDR3: TGCAGCGTTGAAGAGGTTAGCGGTGAGACCCAGTACTTC. It yields the protein CSVEEVSGETQYF.

The chain is built from TRBV9 and TRBJ1-1, with TRBD1 matching over 7 bases. Looked up from germline, CDR1 is SGDLS and CDR2 is YYNGEE. V lost 4 bases, J lost 4 bases, and 10 bases stayed unmatched. This CDR3 has 15 residues. CDR3 coding DNA: TGTGCCAGCAGCCCAACTGACAGGGTAGGCACTGAAGCTTTCTTT. It translates to CASSPTDRVGTEAFF. The whole variable domain, remainder taken from reference TRBV9 and TRBJ1-1, is DSGVTQTPKHLITATGQRVTLRCSPRSGDLSVYWYQQSLDQGLQFLIQYYNGEERAKGNILERFSAQQFPDLHSELNLSSLELGDSALYFCASSPTDRVGTEAFFGQGTRLTVV.

This clonotype was seen once. The chain couples TRBV7-9 to TRBJ2-5; TRBD2 agrees at 7 bases. The CDR3 totals 17 residues. With V trimmed by 1 base and J by 2 bases, 10 bases remained unmatched. CDR1 is SEHNR, CDR2 FQNEAQ, per germline (reference sequence). The CDR3 region is CASSLGSSGPVQETQYF. Here the CDR3 DNA reads TGTGCCAGCAGCTTAGGCTCTAGCGGTCCAGTGCAAGAGACCCAGTACTTC. Full variable domain (remainder filled in from reference TRBV7-9 and TRBJ2-5): DTGVSQNPRHKITKRGQNVTFRCDPISEHNRLYWYRQTLGQGPEFLTYFQNEAQLEKSRLLSDRFSAERPKGSFSTLEIQRTEQGDSAMYLCASSLGSSGPVQETQYFGPGTRLLVL.

This clonotype was seen a handful of times. This rearrangement joins TRBV24-1 to TRBJ2-1, with no clear D. The CDR3 is 15 amino acids. Germline lookup yields CDR1 KGHDR and CDR2 SFDVKD. Between the trimmed V and J ends, which lost 4 bases and 0 bases, there was a span of 9 bases. CDR3 residues: CATSDPYISYNEQFF. The CDR3 bases are TGTGCCACCAGTGACCCCTATATCTCCTACAATGAGCAGTTCTTC.

This clonotype was counted at least ten times. The chain couples TRBV5-1 to TRBJ1-1, with 7 bases aligning to TRBD1. Germline CDR1 reads SGHRS; CDR2 reads YFSETQ. This CDR3 contains 15 residues. The V segment lost 4 bases and the J segment 5 bases; nucleotides outside the gene matches: 11. The CDR3 is CASSDIETGRTEAFF. The CDR3 nucleotides read TGCGCCAGCAGCGATATCGAGACAGGGCGGACTGAAGCTTTCTTT.

This sequence joins TRBV6-5 and TRBJ1-5; 9 nucleotides agree with TRBD1. Trimming at V came to 4 bases and at J to 6 bases, leaving 10 bases not matched to a gene. CDR3 length: 16 amino acids. From germline, CDR1 is MNHEY and CDR2 SVGAGI. CDR3 sequence: CASSSYLDRGSQPQHF. The DNA of the CDR3 is TGTGCCAGCAGTTCCTACCTGGACAGGGGCAGTCAGCCCCAGCATTTT.

This clonotype occurred a few times. The genes are TRBV15 and TRBJ1-5; tentatively, D is TRBD1 (5 bases). Looked up from germline, CDR1 is LNHNV and CDR2 is YYDKDF (reference sequence). The CDR3 contains 14 residues. V lost 2 bases to trimming and J lost 7 bases, with 12 bases between them. CDR3 protein: CATSRPGGVQPQHF. The DNA for the CDR3 is TGTGCCACCAGCAGACCCGGGGGGGTCCAGCCCCAGCATTTT.

The CDR3 DNA sequence: TGCAGTGCTAGACCGGGAAGGACTGAAGCTTTCTTT. It codes for CSARPGRTEAFF. The chain couples TRBV20-1 to TRBJ1-1; D ambiguous. Germline lookup yields CDR1 DFQATT and CDR2 SNEGSKA (reference sequence). The CDR3 contains 12 residues. With 2 bases removed from V and 5 bases from J, the gap between germline ends came to 9 bases.

This clonotype was observed a handful of times. The chain has TRBV10-3 and TRBJ1-2; the D is unclear. V was pared by 4 bases and J by 4 bases, with 7 bases between. This CDR3 has 12 residues. From germline, CDR1 is ENHRY and CDR2 SYGVKD. CDR3 in amino acids: CAISVSSYGYTF. CDR3 nucleotides: TGTGCCATCAGTGTTTCATCCTATGGCTACACCTTC.

The rearrangement joins TRBV29-1 to TRBJ2-3; 7 bases are a match to TRBD2. Germline CDR1 is SQVTM and CDR2 is ANQGSEA. Trimming removed 6 bases from V and 0 bases from J; junction bases left unmatched: 9. This CDR3 is 15 amino acids long. This CDR3 is CSVSGTIISTDTQYF. The CDR3 nucleotides read TGCAGCGTCTCCGGGACTATCATTAGCACAGATACGCAGTATTTT.

The chain carries TRBV20-1 and TRBJ2-5, with a possible D match to TRBD1 (6 bases). Trimming stripped 4 bases from V and 5 bases from J, with 20 bases between. This CDR3 is 15 amino acids long. CDR1 DFQATT and CDR2 SNEGSKA come from the germline V gene (reference sequence). CDR3: CSATTPQGLWETQYF. The CDR3 DNA is TGCAGTGCTACCACGCCTCAGGGGTTATGGGAGACCCAGTACTTC.

This clonotype was recorded a few times. V and J are TRBV20-1 and TRBJ2-1, with 7 positions matching TRBD2. The CDR3 consists of 18 residues. Germline V lookup: CDR1 DFQATT, CDR2 SNEGSKA (reference sequence). The V gene end was trimmed by 6 bases and the J gene end by 5 bases; junction bases not matched to a gene: 22. This chain's CDR3 is CSALNLPGPRGVDNEQFF. CDR3 nucleotide sequence: TGCAGTGCCCTAAACTTACCGGGACCCCGGGGGGTTGACAATGAGCAGTTCTTC.

This clonotype was observed a few times. The chain links TRBV20-1 to TRBJ1-2; D not resolved. Germline V lookup: CDR1 DFQATT, CDR2 SNEGSKA (reference sequence). V dropped 0 bases and J dropped 4 bases, with 15 bases sitting between them. The CDR3 runs to 15 residues. The CDR3 DNA follows: TGCAGTGCTAGAGATAGGACCCTTGGGGTCTATGGCTACACCTTC. It yields the protein CSARDRTLGVYGYTF.

The rearrangement links TRBV11-3 to TRBJ2-1; D is uncertain. Trimming took 1 base from V and 8 from J, leaving 12 bases between them. Per germline, CDR1 SGHNT and CDR2 YENEEA. The CDR3 has 14 residues. DNA for the CDR3: TGTGCCAGCAGCTTAGTCGACCGCTGGGATGAGCAGTTCTTC. Its protein product is CASSLVDRWDEQFF.

This clonotype came up a few times. V usage is TRBV20-1 and J usage is TRBJ1-1, with D unresolved. This CDR3 is 13 amino acids long. V was pared by 1 base and J by 0 bases, with 6 bases between. The germline CDR1 and CDR2 sequences are DFQATT and SNEGSKA (reference sequence). CDR3 in DNA: TGCAGTGCTAGAGTGAGGGTGAACACTGAAGCTTTCTTT. Amino acids: CSARVRVNTEAFF.

The table lists this clonotype with many counts. This chain links TRBV7-9 with TRBJ2-7; 7 bases are a match to TRBD1. The CDR3 covers 15 residues. The junction had 10 bases not matched to a gene; V was cut back by 5 bases and J by 3 bases. Per germline, CDR1 SEHNR and CDR2 FQNEAQ (reference sequence). CDR3 sequence (DNA): TGTGCCAGCAGCCTCGGCGTAGGGGGCCTCTACGAGCAGTACGTC. Amino acids: CASSLGVGGLYEQYV.

J is TRBJ2-1 and V is TRBV12-3 or TRBV12-4, with D maybe TRBD2 (6 bases). There are 15 residues in the CDR3. The V and J ends lost 8 bases and 5 bases respectively, with 19 bases between them. This CDR3 is CASSSASAYHNEQFF. CDR3 in DNA: TGTGCCAGCTCCTCTGCTAGCGCCTATCACAATGAGCAGTTCTTC.